The present TCR beta chain was sequenced within a study of blood T cells in healthy people across ages. Alongside a J-beta primer mix, a sample-barcoded 5' primer served in a second PCR lasting roughly 7 to 11 cycles. A single record per CDR3 protein comes from TCRdb applying MiXCR to the 5' RACE reads. The sample has fewer than 1.5 million distinct CDR3 sequences; roughly 45% are singletons. Germline V gene sequence: CDR1 MNHEY, CDR2 SVGAGI. This CDR3 is 15 amino acids long. The V gene end was trimmed by 2 bases and the J gene end by 6 bases; junction bases not matched to a gene: 6. This clonotype was counted only a few times.

Sequencing was carried out using blood. The origin of this receptor is a woman aged 18 to 35 in good health. This chain links TRBV6-5 with TRBJ2-7; 11 nucleotides line up with TRBD1. The CDR3 coding sequence is TGTGCCAGCAGTTACGGACAGGGGGCAATTAGCGAGCAGTACTTC. Translating it yields CASSYGQGAISEQYF.